The TCR beta chain described here comes from a study of cytomegalovirus exposure and HLA in healthy donors. The CDR3 has 15 residues. CDR1 and CDR2 (germline): LNHDA, SQIVND (reference sequence). With 8 bases removed from V and 1 base from J, the gap between germline ends came to 17 bases. The PCR made use of 60 Vbeta and 13 Jbeta primers. TCRdb's copy holds only in-frame clones and misses some; the assay was immunoSEQ multiplex PCR. The listing records roughly 60,000 clones. Details on this clone: The antigen is not known.

Study results and limitations: Cytomegalovirus association was listed for about 170 TCR beta chains. Later analysis identified several of the most significant clusters that appeared linked to common viral pathogens. At a 0.05 false discovery rate, a later analysis found roughly 17,000 TCR beta sequences to be associated with HLA alleles.

Sequenced: PBMCs. The chain is built from TRBV19 and TRBJ1-1, with D possibly TRBD1 on 6 matching bases. The sequence was obtained from a woman aged 18-29 years in good health and CMV-seronegative. CDR3 loop: CASSGATRPNTEAFF. The CDR3 nucleotides are TGTGCCAGTTCAGGGGCTACCAGACCGAACACTGAAGCTTTCTTT.